The entry below gives a single T cell receptor beta chain sequence along with its context. The antigen it binds to is not known. Base qualities were left out, and no much larger clone turns up one base away. RNA was extracted with the RNeasy kit and about 0.5 to 1 ug was reverse transcribed using random hexamers. The immunoSEQ multiplex PCR assay, which covers 54 Vbeta and 13 Jbeta segments, was used to amplify TCR beta CDR3 regions. Bias from PCR amplification was corrected by using a synthetic template baseline for primer optimization and for computational correction. In the source study's methods: Only productive sequences were kept, with reads annotated to V, D and J genes according to IMGT and analyzed in immunoSEQ Analyzer. Clonality was calculated as one minus the Shannon entropy normalized by log2 of the number of productive unique sequences. For each patient and control, public and private clones were evaluated among the 100 most prevalent clones. Susac-specific clones were defined as absent from healthy and MS cohorts, approximately 1,000 published viral clones and other ImmuneACCESS disease sequences. Starting from the raw public reads, TCRdb applied fastp trimming at Q25, assembled clones with MiXCR and retained in-frame beta chains. Each record represents a unique CDR3 protein, reported with the most common genes and DNA among its rows. These V and J calls derive from TCRdb rather than the authors' analysis. This sample gives 250,000 to 300,000 distinct CDR3 sequences in total; approximately 85% of them show up just once. The biggest ten clones account for roughly 0.21% of the sample.

Peripheral blood CD8+ and CD4+ T cells from healthy donors, Susac syndrome patients and multiple sclerosis patients were profiled by high-throughput TCR beta sequencing. Treatment-naive patients with stable or active relapsing-remitting disease fulfilling revised McDonald criteria were used as multiple sclerosis controls. CD8+ TEMRA cells were enriched by FACS, while bulk CD8+ and CD4+ T cells were purified by magnetic negative isolation. Blood was drawn into EDTA tubes, processed within 24 hours, and PBMCs were isolated by density gradient centrifugation. PBMCs intended for TCR sequencing were frozen in liquid nitrogen and were later thawed in a 37 degrees C water bath. A purity of at least 90% was achieved for sorted or isolated CD4+, CD8+ and CD8+ TEMRA cells. This entry comes from a study of CD8 T cells in Susac syndrome (dated by TCRdb to the late 2010s). Concerning the study at large: Repertoire sequencing was used to test whether CD8+ T cell activation and differentiation in Susac syndrome was antigen driven. The clonality of the CD8+ T cell repertoire was compared across 12 healthy donors, some 14 Susac syndrome patients and around 16 multiple sclerosis patients.

Study-level results and caveats: The number of individuals in the TCR sequencing and HLA analysis was recognized as being relatively small.

Measured from the cysteine to the phenylalanine, the CDR3 is 16 residues long. Kept here is only the CDR3 DNA, which spans 48 bases and is read in frame from base 1. Per the germline V gene, MNHEY is the CDR1 and SVGAGI is the CDR2. The V end loses 2 bases and the J end loses 4 bases, and a stretch of 14 bases separates them. The clonotype comes from a human donor with multiple sclerosis. Sequencing used CD8+ T cells from PBMCs. The chain uses TRBV6-5 and TRBJ2-2; a tentative D call is TRBD2 (7 bases match). The CDR3 region has the sequence CASSYEGGAGTGELFF. The nucleotides read TGTGCCAGCAGTTACGAAGGGGGGGCAGGCACCGGGGAGCTGTTTTTT.